The 19 T cell receptor beta chains given below trace back to one sample, sequenced in a study of pediatric ulcerative colitis. The rectum was sampled with one to two pinch biopsies at colonoscopy. Generated by immunoSEQ multiplex PCR, the TCRdb table keeps only in-frame clones and is missing some. The sample contains more than 35,000 clones, around three quarters of which appear only once. The sequenced sample consisted of gut tissue. These receptors were taken from a boy younger than 18 with moderate ulcerative colitis.

The chain employs TRBV6-6 and TRBJ1-2; the D gene is possibly TRBD1 (6 bases). The ends were cut back, 3 bases at V and 0 bases at J, with 14 bases in the middle. The CDR3 loop spans 16 amino acids. Germline V lookup: CDR1 MNHNY, CDR2 SVGAGI (reference sequence). The CDR3 nucleotides are TGTGCCAGCAGTTATAGAGGGGCAGGGGCTAACTATGGCTACACCTTC. Translating it yields CASSYRGAGANYGYTF.

The chain is built from TRBV5-1 and TRBJ2-1; tentative D call: TRBD2 (5 bases). V dropped 6 bases and J dropped 7 bases, with 14 bases sitting between them. The germline V gene encodes CDR1 SGHRS and CDR2 YFSETQ. The CDR3 covers 13 residues. CDR3 sequence (DNA): TGCGCCAGCACCCGGGGTTTTGGGAATGAGCAGTTCTTC. This codes for CASTRGFGNEQFF.

The chain joins TRBV10-3 to TRBJ1-4; 8 bases map to TRBD1. V lost 8 bases and J lost 7; bases outside the gene matches: 6. CDR3 length: 13 residues. CDR1 and CDR2 (germline): ENHRY, SYGVKD. The CDR3 coding sequence is TGTGCCATCGGGGGACAGGATGCTGAAAAACTGTTTTTT. Amino acids: CAIGGQDAEKLFF.

CDR3 sequence: CASGWSLETEAFF. For the CDR3, the DNA is TGTGCCAGCGGTTGGTCTTTGGAAACTGAAGCTTTCTTT. This chain joins TRBV6-1 and TRBJ1-1, with D hard to call. The CDR3 contains 13 residues. V lost 8 bases and J lost 5, with 15 bases in between. Germline V gene data show CDR1 as MNHNS and CDR2 as SASEGT.

This chain uses TRBV28 with TRBJ1-4, with unresolved D. The V end was cut by 3 bases, the J end by 4 bases, with 3 bases between. The germline V gene has CDR1 MDHEN and CDR2 SYDVKM. The CDR3 runs 12 residues. The CDR3 spells CASSLGNEKLFF. Here the CDR3 DNA reads TGTGCCAGCAGTTTGGGTAATGAAAAACTGTTTTTT.

The chain links TRBV11-3 to TRBJ2-1; D tentatively reads TRBD1 or TRBD2 (5 bases each). CDR3 length: 17 residues. V was cut by 4 bases and J by 6 bases, with 22 bases left in between. The germline V gene encodes CDR1 SGHNT and CDR2 YENEEA. The CDR3 region has the DNA TGTGCCAGCAGCTCCCTTCCGCCTCGGGACCCCCGCAATGAGCAGTTCTTC. This gives the protein CASSSLPPRDPRNEQFF.

This chain uses TRBV19 with TRBJ1-1, with a weak D call TRBD1 (5 bases). Germline V gene lookup returns CDR1 LNHDA and CDR2 SQIVND (reference sequence). The length of the CDR3 is 13 residues. Trimming took off 5 bases at V and 4 bases at J, with 11 bases between the two ends. CDR3: CASSHRGVTEAFF. CDR3 nucleotide sequence: TGTGCCAGTAGTCATCGGGGGGTCACTGAAGCTTTCTTT. The variable domain in full, completed from reference TRBV19 and TRBJ1-1, reads DGGITQSPKYLFRKEGQNVTLSCEQNLNHDAMYWYRQDPGQGLRLIYYSQIVNDFQKGDIAEGYSVSREKKESFPLTVTSAQKNPTAFYLCASSHRGVTEAFFGQGTRLTVV.

The chain links TRBV10-2 to TRBJ2-7; 10 nucleotides line up with TRBD2. CDR1 is WSHSY and CDR2 is SAAADI in the germline V gene. The CDR3 runs 14 residues. J gave up 5 bases and V 7 bases, and 8 bases lay outside the gene matches. This chain's CDR3 is CASTTSGAYHEQYF. The CDR3 DNA reads TGCGCCAGCACTACTAGCGGGGCTTACCACGAGCAGTACTTC.

The chain couples TRBV10-3 to TRBJ2-7; perhaps TRBD2 as D (5 bases). Trimming took 10 bases from V and 5 from J, leaving 18 bases between them. The CDR3 length is 13 residues. Germline CDR1 ENHRY, CDR2 SYGVKD. The CDR3 spells CATQRAGLNEQYF. In DNA form, the CDR3 reads TGTGCCACTCAAAGGGCAGGACTCAACGAGCAGTACTTC.

The chain recombines TRBV9 with TRBJ2-5, with no clear D. CDR3 length equals 14 residues. Germline assignment: CDR1 SGDLS and CDR2 YYNGEE. The V end lost 2 bases, the J end lost 5 bases, and 13 bases lay between the germline ends. Here the CDR3 DNA reads TGTGCCAGCAGCGTCCCAGGACGGGCTGAGACCCAGTACTTC. This sequence encodes CASSVPGRAETQYF.

The chain uses TRBV28 and TRBJ2-1; 8 bases are shared with TRBD1. Germline-derived CDR1 and CDR2 are MDHEN and SYDVKM. This CDR3 region has 15 residues. The trim removed 4 bases at V and 8 bases at J, leaving 10 bases unmatched. CDR3 DNA sequence: TGTGCCAGCAGTTATGGGGCAGGGGGCGGCGATGAGCAGTTCTTC. It yields the protein CASSYGAGGGDEQFF. Full variable domain (remainder filled in from reference TRBV28 and TRBJ2-1): DVKVTQSSRYLVKRTGEKVFLECVQDMDHENMFWYRQDPGLGLRLIYFSYDVKMKEKGDIPEGYSVSREKKERFSLILESASTNQTSMYLCASSYGAGGGDEQFFGPGTRLTVL.

The chain employs TRBV11-3 and TRBJ2-3; D is undetermined. Germline CDR1 is SGHNT and CDR2 is YENEEA. Trimming removed 2 bases from V and 0 bases from J, with 9 bases in between. The CDR3 totals 15 residues. The CDR3 DNA follows: TGTGCCAGCAGCTTACCGACGGAGAGCACAGATACGCAGTATTTT. Protein sequence: CASSLPTESTDTQYF.

CDR3 residues: CASSLLDRGETQYF. As DNA, the CDR3 is TGTGCCAGCAGTCTATTGGACAGGGGAGAGACCCAGTACTTC. The chain is built from TRBV2 and TRBJ2-5; 9 bases agree with TRBD1. V lost 5 bases to trimming and J lost 4 bases; unmatched junction nucleotides: 5. Germline lookup yields CDR1 SNHLY and CDR2 FYNNEI. The CDR3 is 14 residues long. Based on the CDR3 plus reference TRBV2 and TRBJ2-5, the full variable domain is EPEVTQTPSHQVTQMGQEVILRCVPISNHLYFYWYRQILGQKVEFLVSFYNNEISEKSEIFDDQFSVERPDGSNFTLKIRSTKLEDSAMYFCASSLLDRGETQYFGPGTRLLVL.

The CDR3 nucleotides are TGTGCCAGCTCCCCTTCTACCTACAATGAGCAGTTCTTC. This codes for CASSPSTYNEQFF. The J gene is TRBJ2-1, the V gene TRBV18, with unresolved D. The CDR3 is made up of 13 amino acids. Between the trimmed V and J ends, which lost 6 bases and 2 bases, there was a span of 8 bases. Germline V gives CDR1 KGHSH, CDR2 LQKENI.

This clone was counted only a few times. The chain employs TRBV6-6 and TRBJ1-3; the match to TRBD1 covers 11 bases. Germline-derived CDR1 and CDR2 are MNHNY and SVGAGI (reference sequence). This CDR3 region has 15 residues. J lost 0 bases, V lost 6 bases, and 1 base had no gene match. The CDR3 reads CASRDRGRSGNTIYF. The CDR3 nucleotides read TGTGCCAGCAGGGACAGGGGGCGCTCTGGAAACACCATATATTTT.

The table lists this clone with a few counts. This chain uses TRBV7-9 with TRBJ1-1, with D maybe TRBD1 (5 bases). CDR1 and CDR2 from the germline V gene are SEHNR and FQNEAQ (reference sequence). This CDR3 spans 14 amino acids. Trimming left V 3 bases short and J 3 bases short, with 11 bases between. CDR3 protein: CASSLLGPDTEAFF. The CDR3 DNA sequence: TGTGCCAGCAGCTTGTTGGGGCCGGACACTGAAGCTTTCTTT.

The rearrangement joins TRBV28 to TRBJ2-1; D is unresolved. The V end lost 4 bases, the J end lost 9 bases, and 10 bases lay between the germline ends. Germline values: CDR1 MDHEN, CDR2 SYDVKM. The CDR3 covers 12 residues. In DNA form, the CDR3 reads TGTGCCAGCAGTTCCCCCCTCCGTGAGCAGTTCTTC. Protein sequence: CASSSPLREQFF.

There are a few counts of this clone. This chain links TRBV7-9 with TRBJ1-1; unclear D gene. Germline V gene data show CDR1 as SEHNR and CDR2 as FQNEAQ (reference sequence). Between the trimmed V and J ends, which lost 5 bases and 3 bases, there was a span of 13 bases. The CDR3 runs to 14 residues. The CDR3: CASSPPTRYTEAFF. The CDR3 coding sequence is TGTGCCAGCAGCCCCCCAACGCGATACACTGAAGCTTTCTTT.

This clone showed up just a few times. The chain employs TRBV5-1 and TRBJ2-7; 7 bases are a match to TRBD1. Germline lookup yields CDR1 SGHRS and CDR2 YFSETQ. This CDR3 region has 16 residues. V was pared by 0 bases and J by 4 bases, with 10 bases of the junction left unmatched. CDR3 loop: CASSLGSGTDLYEQYF. CDR3 nucleotide sequence: TGCGCCAGCAGCTTGGGCTCCGGGACAGACTTGTACGAGCAGTACTTC.